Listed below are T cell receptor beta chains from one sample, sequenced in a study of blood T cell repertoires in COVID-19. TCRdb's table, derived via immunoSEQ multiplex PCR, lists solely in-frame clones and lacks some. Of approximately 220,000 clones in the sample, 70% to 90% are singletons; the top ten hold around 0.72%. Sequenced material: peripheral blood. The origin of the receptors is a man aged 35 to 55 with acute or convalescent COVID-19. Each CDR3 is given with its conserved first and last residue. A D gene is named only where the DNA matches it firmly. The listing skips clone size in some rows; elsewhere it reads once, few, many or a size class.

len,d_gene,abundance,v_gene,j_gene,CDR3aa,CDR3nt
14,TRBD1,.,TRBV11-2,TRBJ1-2,CASSPVGTGHGYTF,TGTGCCAGCAGCCCGGTCGGGACAGGGCATGGCTACACCTTC
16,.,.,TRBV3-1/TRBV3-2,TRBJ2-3,CASSQAQGVGTDTQYF,TGTGCCAGCAGCCAAGCACAGGGTGTCGGCACAGATACGCAGTATTTT
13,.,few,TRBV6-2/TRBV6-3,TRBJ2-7,CASSKTGSREQYF,TGTGCCAGCAGTAAAACAGGGTCCCGCGAGCAGTACTTC
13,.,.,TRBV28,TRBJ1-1,CASSNLEQGGAFF,TGTGCCAGCAGTAACCTCGAACAGGGTGGAGCTTTCTTT
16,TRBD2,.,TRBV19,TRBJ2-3,CASSIGLAGVADTQYF,TGTGCCAGTAGTATCGGCTTAGCGGGAGTTGCAGATACGCAGTATTTT
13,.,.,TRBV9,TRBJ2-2,CASAGSDTGELFF,TGTGCCAGTGCGGGGAGCGACACCGGGGAGCTGTTTTTT
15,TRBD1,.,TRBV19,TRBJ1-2,CASSIGQGHNYGYTF,TGTGCCAGTAGTATAGGACAGGGGCATAACTATGGCTACACCTTC
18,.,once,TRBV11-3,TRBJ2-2,CASSWTVGGVSNTGELFF,TGTGCCAGCAGCTGGACGGTGGGCGGGGTGTCGAACACCGGGGAGCTGTTTTTT
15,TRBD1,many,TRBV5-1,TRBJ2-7,CASSLAAGGSYEQYF,TGCGCCAGCAGCCTGGCCGCAGGGGGCTCCTACGAGCAGTACTTC
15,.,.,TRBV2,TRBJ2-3,CASSDYETSTDTQYF,TGTGCCAGCAGTGACTACGAAACTAGCACAGATACGCAGTATTTT
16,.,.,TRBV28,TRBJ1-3,CASSSLSGKSGNTIYF,TGTGCCAGCAGTTCCCTTTCGGGGAAAAGTGGAAACACCATATATTTT
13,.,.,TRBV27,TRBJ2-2,CASSFSGAGELFF,TGTGCCAGCAGTTTCTCGGGAGCCGGGGAGCTGTTTTTT
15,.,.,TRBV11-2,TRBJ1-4,CASSLDRGFGEKLFF,TGTGCCAGCAGCTTAGATCGAGGGTTCGGAGAAAAACTGTTTTTT
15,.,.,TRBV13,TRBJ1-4,CASSLRLSGSEKLFF,TGTGCCAGCAGCTTAAGGCTCTCGGGGTCTGAAAAACTGTTTTTT
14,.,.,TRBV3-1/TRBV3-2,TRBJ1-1,CASSPGTYNTEAFF,TGTGCCAGCAGCCCCGGGACATATAACACTGAAGCTTTCTTT
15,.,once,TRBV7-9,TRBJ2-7,CASSPGLTPTYEQYF,TGTGCCAGCAGCCCTGGACTGACCCCAACCTACGAGCAGTACTTC
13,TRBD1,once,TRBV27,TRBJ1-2,CASGTGLNYGYTF,TGTGCCAGTGGGACAGGTCTTAACTATGGCTACACCTTC
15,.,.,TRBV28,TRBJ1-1,CASSLYPGLGTEAFF,TGTGCCAGCAGTTTATATCCGGGGTTGGGCACTGAAGCTTTCTTT
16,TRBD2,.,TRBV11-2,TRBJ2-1,CASSKAGGGAYNEQFF,TGTGCCAGCAGCAAAGCTGGCGGGGGGGCCTACAATGAGCAGTTCTTC
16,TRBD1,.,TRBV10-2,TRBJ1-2,CASRATLGQGESGYTF,TGCGCCAGCAGGGCCACCCTGGGACAGGGGGAATCTGGCTACACCTTC
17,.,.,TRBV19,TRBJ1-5,CASSPSGQSVLNQPQHF,TGTGCCAGTAGTCCTTCAGGACAGTCCGTCTTAAATCAGCCCCAGCATTTT
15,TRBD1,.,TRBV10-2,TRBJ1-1,CASSASAGGNTEAFF,TGCGCCAGCAGTGCCAGCGCAGGGGGGAACACTGAAGCTTTCTTT
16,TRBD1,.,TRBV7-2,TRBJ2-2,CASRGQGRLNTGELFF,TGTGCCAGCAGGGGACAGGGAAGATTGAACACCGGGGAGCTGTTTTTT
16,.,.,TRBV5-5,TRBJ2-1,CASSLAWTARSTEQFF,TGTGCCAGCAGCTTGGCCTGGACAGCCCGGTCTACTGAGCAGTTCTTC
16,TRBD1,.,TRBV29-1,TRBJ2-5,CSANTDRERTQETQYF,TGCAGCGCTAACACCGACAGGGAAAGGACCCAAGAGACCCAGTACTTC
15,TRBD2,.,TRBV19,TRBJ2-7,CASTPGAGGLYEQYF,TGTGCCAGTACCCCGGGGGCGGGGGGGCTCTACGAGCAGTACTTC
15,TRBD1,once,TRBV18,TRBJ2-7,CASSPGTGELYEQYF,TGTGCCAGCTCACCCGGGACAGGGGAATTGTACGAGCAGTACTTC
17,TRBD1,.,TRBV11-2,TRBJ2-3,CASWEQGATLSTDTQYF,TGTGCCAGTTGGGAACAGGGGGCGACCCTTAGCACAGATACGCAGTATTTT
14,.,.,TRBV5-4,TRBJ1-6,CASSLPGINSPLHF,TGTGCCAGCAGCTTGCCAGGGATTAATTCACCCCTCCACTTT
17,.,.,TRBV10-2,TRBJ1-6,CASGGGAGALADSPLHF,TGCGCCAGCGGGGGAGGGGCAGGGGCCTTGGCGGATTCACCCCTCCACTTT
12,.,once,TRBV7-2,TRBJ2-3,CASSSYLDTQYF,TGTGCCAGCAGCTCCTACTTAGATACGCAGTATTTT
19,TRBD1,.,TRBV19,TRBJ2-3,CASSPLGDRGPISTDTQYF,TGTGCCAGTAGTCCCCTAGGGGACAGGGGGCCGATTAGCACAGATACGCAGTATTTT
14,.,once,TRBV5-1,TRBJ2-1,CASRTEIYYNEQFF,TGCGCCAGCAGGACTGAAATTTACTACAATGAGCAGTTCTTC
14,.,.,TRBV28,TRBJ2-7,CASSFHRSRGEQYF,TGTGCCAGCAGTTTTCATCGGAGCCGAGGCGAGCAGTACTTC
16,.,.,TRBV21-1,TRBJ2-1,CASSIHGESSYNEQFF,TGTGCCAGCAGCATTCACGGAGAAAGCTCCTACAATGAGCAGTTCTTC
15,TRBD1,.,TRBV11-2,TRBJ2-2,CASSSQGANTGELFF,TGTGCCAGCAGCTCCCAGGGGGCGAACACCGGGGAGCTGTTTTTT
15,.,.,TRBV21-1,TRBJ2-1,CASSSPGDSWDEQFF,TGTGCCAGCAGCAGCCCAGGGGATTCATGGGATGAGCAGTTCTTC
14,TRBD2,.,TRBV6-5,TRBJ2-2,CASRRQTSGGELFF,TGTGCCAGCAGGCGCCAAACTAGCGGCGGGGAGCTGTTTTTT
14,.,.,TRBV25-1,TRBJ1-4,CASSVGQTNEKLFF,TGTGCCAGCAGTGTAGGACAGACAAATGAAAAACTGTTTTTT
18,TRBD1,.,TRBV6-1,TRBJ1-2,CASSDFGTVRILVDGYTF,TGTGCCAGCAGTGACTTTGGGACAGTTAGGATTCTCGTGGATGGCTACACCTTC
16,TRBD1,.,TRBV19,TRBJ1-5,CASSIQGASYNQPQHF,TGTGCCAGTAGTATCCAGGGGGCCTCCTACAATCAGCCCCAGCATTTT